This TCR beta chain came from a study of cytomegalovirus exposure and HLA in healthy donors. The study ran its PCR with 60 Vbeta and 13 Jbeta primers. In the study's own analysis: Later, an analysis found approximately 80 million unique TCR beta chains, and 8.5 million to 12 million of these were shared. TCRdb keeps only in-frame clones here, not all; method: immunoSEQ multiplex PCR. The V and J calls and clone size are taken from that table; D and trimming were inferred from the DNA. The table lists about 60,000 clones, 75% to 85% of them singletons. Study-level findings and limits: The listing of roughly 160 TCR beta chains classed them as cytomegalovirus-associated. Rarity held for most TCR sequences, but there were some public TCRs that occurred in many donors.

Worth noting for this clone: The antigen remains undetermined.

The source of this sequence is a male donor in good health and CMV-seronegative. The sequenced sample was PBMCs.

The CDR3 loop is CASSPAFQGAGGTEAFF. The CDR3 nucleotides read TGTGCCAGCTCACCCGCCTTTCAGGGGGCAGGGGGCACTGAAGCTTTCTTT. The rearrangement joins TRBV18 to TRBJ1-1; 8 bases align to TRBD1. The CDR3 totals 17 residues. In germline, CDR1 is KGHSH, CDR2 LQKENI. The V segment lost 3 bases and the J segment 4 bases; nucleotides outside the gene matches: 13.